This T cell receptor beta chain was profiled in a study of T-cell reconstitution after alpha-beta-depleted transplantation in children. Whole-study findings and limits: T-cell numbers and diversity one year post-transplant derived largely from freshly generated T cells.

The TCRbeta library was prepared with unique molecular identifiers. TCRdb fed the PCR reads into MiXCR, producing one record per CDR3 protein. The sample yields hundreds of thousands of distinct CDR3 sequences, roughly a tenth seen once. The germline gives CDR1 LNHDA, CDR2 SQIVND (reference sequence). The CDR3 spans 14 residues. Trimming cost V 2 bases and J 4 bases; bases outside gene matches: 5. Details on this clonotype: The target antigen is unknown.

The sequence derives from a boy under three years old with acute myeloid leukemia, due to receive a stem cell transplant. This sample comprised PBMCs, obtained before TCRalphabeta/CD19-depleted stem cell transplant. The chain is built from TRBV19 and TRBJ2-7; 7 nucleotides match TRBD1. In DNA, the CDR3 is TGTGCCAGTAGTATAAGGGGACAGAGATACGAGCAGTACTTC. Its protein product is CASSIRGQRYEQYF.